A selection of T cell receptor beta chains follows, all from one sample in a study of chemoradiotherapy in HPV16-positive cancers. Using immunoSEQ multiplex PCR, the repertoire was profiled, and TCRdb retains in-frame clones only, with some absent. In the table there are roughly 3,900 clones, 60% to 80% of which are singletons. Sequencing was performed on tumor tissue, taken from a patient who underwent chemoradiotherapy. These receptor sequences come from a human donor with HPV-associated anogenital cancer. Each CDR3 is given with its conserved first and last residue. Fields, in order: J gene, clone size, D gene, V gene, CDR3 DNA, CDR3 protein. A D gene is named only where the DNA matches it firmly. Clone size is not always given. Where it is, it says once, few, many or a class for expanded clones.

j_gene: TRBJ1-5; abundance: -; d_gene: -; v_gene: TRBV5-8; CDR3nt: TGTGCCAGCAGCTTGCCGGGGAGCAATCAGCCCCAGCATTTT; CDR3aa: CASSLPGSNQPQHF
j_gene: TRBJ2-5; abundance: -; d_gene: TRBD2; v_gene: TRBV30; CDR3nt: TGTGCCTGGATCGGGCTAGCGGGGGGGCCTAGCGGGGAGACCCAGTACTTC; CDR3aa: CAWIGLAGGPSGETQYF
j_gene: TRBJ1-6; abundance: few; d_gene: -; v_gene: TRBV7-9; CDR3nt: TGTGCCAGCCAACGCGATTCACCCCTCCACTTT; CDR3aa: CASQRDSPLHF
j_gene: TRBJ1-1; abundance: -; d_gene: TRBD1; v_gene: TRBV19; CDR3nt: TGTGCCAGTAGTGCCAGACAGGGGGTAAACACTGAAGCTTTCTTT; CDR3aa: CASSARQGVNTEAFF
j_gene: TRBJ2-4; abundance: once; d_gene: -; v_gene: TRBV5-1; CDR3nt: TGCGCCAGCAGCTTGGAGGGAGCCAAAAACATTCAGTACTTC; CDR3aa: CASSLEGAKNIQYF
j_gene: TRBJ2-7; abundance: -; d_gene: -; v_gene: TRBV10-3; CDR3nt: TGTGCCGCGTCCAGGGACTCCTACGAGCAGTACTTC; CDR3aa: CAASRDSYEQYF
j_gene: TRBJ1-1; abundance: -; d_gene: -; v_gene: TRBV10-1; CDR3nt: TGCGCCAGCAGTGAGTTGCGTGAAGGGTTTGCTTTCTTT; CDR3aa: CASSELREGFAFF
j_gene: TRBJ2-1; abundance: -; d_gene: TRBD2; v_gene: TRBV10-2; CDR3nt: TGCGCCAGCAGTGAGGGGCTAGCGGGGGGGCGAGGCAATGAGCAGTTCTTC; CDR3aa: CASSEGLAGGRGNEQFF
j_gene: TRBJ1-6; abundance: once; d_gene: TRBD1; v_gene: TRBV7-9; CDR3nt: TGTGCCAGCAGCGGACAGGGAACCACCTATAATTCACCCCTCCACTTT; CDR3aa: CASSGQGTTYNSPLHF
j_gene: TRBJ2-1; abundance: -; d_gene: -; v_gene: TRBV7-6; CDR3nt: TGTGCCAGCAGCTTAGCTGGTGCCCAGGGGCATGAGCAGTTCTTC; CDR3aa: CASSLAGAQGHEQFF
j_gene: TRBJ2-7; abundance: -; d_gene: -; v_gene: TRBV28; CDR3nt: TGTGCCAGCAGTTCTAAGGACAGTCTGAGAACCTACGAGCAGTACTTC; CDR3aa: CASSSKDSLRTYEQYF
j_gene: TRBJ2-7; abundance: -; d_gene: TRBD2; v_gene: TRBV2; CDR3nt: TGTGCCAGCATGAAGGGACTAGCGGGAGGACGCTACGAGCAGTACTTC; CDR3aa: CASMKGLAGGRYEQYF
j_gene: TRBJ2-5; abundance: once; d_gene: -; v_gene: TRBV6-1; CDR3nt: TGTGCCAGCCCACGGGATATTAGGCCGGCGGAGACCCAGTACTTC; CDR3aa: CASPRDIRPAETQYF
j_gene: TRBJ1-6; abundance: -; d_gene: -; v_gene: TRBV5-1; CDR3nt: TGCGCCAGCAGCTTGAGTAGAAATAATTCACCCCTCCACTTT; CDR3aa: CASSLSRNNSPLHF
j_gene: TRBJ1-5; abundance: -; d_gene: -; v_gene: TRBV25-1; CDR3nt: TGTGCCAGCAGTGGTGCGGGGGACTTGGGGCCCCAGCATTTT; CDR3aa: CASSGAGDLGPQHF
j_gene: TRBJ2-7; abundance: -; d_gene: TRBD1; v_gene: TRBV27; CDR3nt: TGTGCCAGCAAACCGGGACAGGGGATCGACGAGCAGTACTTC; CDR3aa: CASKPGQGIDEQYF
j_gene: TRBJ1-4; abundance: -; d_gene: -; v_gene: TRBV5-1; CDR3nt: TGCGCCAGCAGCAGCGGGCCTTTCCTTCGAGGGGAAAAACTGTTTTTT; CDR3aa: CASSSGPFLRGEKLFF
j_gene: TRBJ2-5; abundance: -; d_gene: -; v_gene: TRBV7-2; CDR3nt: TGTGCCAGCAGCCCCTGGGGCCAAGAGACCCAGTACTTC; CDR3aa: CASSPWGQETQYF
j_gene: TRBJ1-2; abundance: -; d_gene: -; v_gene: TRBV4-1; CDR3nt: TGCGCCAGCAGCCAAGACCGGGGCTATGGCTACACCTTC; CDR3aa: CASSQDRGYGYTF
j_gene: TRBJ2-1; abundance: -; d_gene: TRBD1; v_gene: TRBV5-1; CDR3nt: TGCGCCAGCAGACGTGACAGGGGGACGGGTGAGCAGTTCTTC; CDR3aa: CASRRDRGTGEQFF
j_gene: TRBJ2-2; abundance: few; d_gene: TRBD1; v_gene: TRBV4-1; CDR3nt: TGCGCCAGCGAGGGACAGGGCTACACCGGGGAGCTGTTTTTT; CDR3aa: CASEGQGYTGELFF
j_gene: TRBJ2-5; abundance: -; d_gene: -; v_gene: TRBV2; CDR3nt: TGTGCCAGCAGTGATAGGCTGGGGGAGACCCAGTACTTC; CDR3aa: CASSDRLGETQYF
j_gene: TRBJ2-3; abundance: -; d_gene: -; v_gene: TRBV6-1; CDR3nt: TGTGCCAGCAGAGATAGCCGGCCTAGCACAGATACGCAGTATTTT; CDR3aa: CASRDSRPSTDTQYF
j_gene: TRBJ2-7; abundance: -; d_gene: -; v_gene: TRBV10-2; CDR3nt: TGCGCCAGCAGCCCTATTGGGAGCTCCTACGAGCAGTACTTC; CDR3aa: CASSPIGSSYEQYF
j_gene: TRBJ1-4; abundance: -; d_gene: -; v_gene: TRBV4-1; CDR3nt: TGCGCCAGCAGCCAAGAGGGGTTGGCAGGAAATGAAAAACTGTTTTTT; CDR3aa: CASSQEGLAGNEKLFF
j_gene: TRBJ2-5; abundance: -; d_gene: TRBD1; v_gene: TRBV5-1; CDR3nt: TGCGCCAGCAGCCAGGGGGCGCGGGAGACCCAGTACTTC; CDR3aa: CASSQGARETQYF